The rows below give T cell receptor beta chains drawn from one sample of a study of beta chain features in type 1 diabetes. Profiled with immunoSEQ multiplex PCR; TCRdb holds only in-frame clones, not every one. Among around 150,000 clones listed, roughly 59% were seen once. The specimen was naive CD4+ T cells from blood. The receptors here all came from a young man with type 1 diabetes. Each CDR3 is given with its conserved first and last residue. Fields, in order: D gene, V gene, CDR3 length, clone size, J gene, CDR3 DNA, CDR3 protein. D genes are given only for firm matches. Size is stated for part of the rows, as once, few or many counts, or as a class when the clone is expanded.

d_gene: NA; v_gene: TRBV14; len: 15; abundance: few; j_gene: TRBJ2-3; CDR3nt: TGTGCCAGCAGCCAAAGGGAATGGTCCACAGATACGCAGTATTTT; CDR3aa: CASSQREWSTDTQYF
d_gene: TRBD1; v_gene: TRBV28; len: 16; abundance: few; j_gene: TRBJ2-2; CDR3nt: TGTGCCAGCAGTATCTCCGGGACAGGGAACACCGGGGAGCTGTTTTTT; CDR3aa: CASSISGTGNTGELFF
d_gene: TRBD2; v_gene: TRBV7-8; len: 15; abundance: NA; j_gene: TRBJ2-3; CDR3nt: TGTGCCAGCAGCTTAGCGCGTCTAGCGGCAGATACGCAGTATTTT; CDR3aa: CASSLARLAADTQYF
d_gene: NA; v_gene: TRBV4-3; len: 15; abundance: NA; j_gene: TRBJ2-7; CDR3nt: TGCGCCAGCAGCCAATCATCACAGGGTTTCTACGAGCAGTACTTC; CDR3aa: CASSQSSQGFYEQYF
d_gene: NA; v_gene: TRBV29-1; len: 12; abundance: few; j_gene: TRBJ2-3; CDR3nt: TGCAGCGTTGTGGGCGCCGCAGATACGCAGTATTTT; CDR3aa: CSVVGAADTQYF
d_gene: TRBD1; v_gene: TRBV7-9; len: 15; abundance: NA; j_gene: TRBJ2-5; CDR3nt: TGTGCCAGCAGCTTAGGAGCGGACAGGGAAGAGACCCAGTACTTC; CDR3aa: CASSLGADREETQYF
d_gene: TRBD1; v_gene: TRBV10-3; len: 12; abundance: NA; j_gene: TRBJ1-2; CDR3nt: TGTGCCACCGACAGGGGCTCGGGTGGCTACACCTTC; CDR3aa: CATDRGSGGYTF
d_gene: NA; v_gene: TRBV7-9; len: 16; abundance: NA; j_gene: TRBJ2-3; CDR3nt: TGTGCCAGCAGCTCGATCGGAGGGGGCGAAGCAGATACGCAGTATTTT; CDR3aa: CASSSIGGGEADTQYF
d_gene: NA; v_gene: TRBV30; len: 13; abundance: NA; j_gene: TRBJ2-7; CDR3nt: TGTGCCTGGAGTTTCTTGCGGGGGCAGGAGCAGTACTTC; CDR3aa: CAWSFLRGQEQYF
d_gene: NA; v_gene: TRBV15; len: 14; abundance: NA; j_gene: TRBJ2-1; CDR3nt: TGTGCCACCAGCAGAGAGCCCGGGGGCAATGAGCAGTTCTTC; CDR3aa: CATSREPGGNEQFF
d_gene: NA; v_gene: TRBV30; len: 13; abundance: few; j_gene: TRBJ2-7; CDR3nt: TGTGCCTGGAGCCCGGACAGAACCTACGAGCAGTACTTC; CDR3aa: CAWSPDRTYEQYF
d_gene: TRBD2; v_gene: TRBV9; len: 15; abundance: NA; j_gene: TRBJ2-3; CDR3nt: TGTGCCAGCAGCGAACGACTAGCGGGCACAGATACGCAGTATTTT; CDR3aa: CASSERLAGTDTQYF
d_gene: NA; v_gene: TRBV30; len: 12; abundance: few; j_gene: TRBJ2-5; CDR3nt: TGTGCCTGGGGACAAGGCGGGGAGACCCAGTACTTC; CDR3aa: CAWGQGGETQYF
d_gene: TRBD1; v_gene: TRBV2; len: 15; abundance: NA; j_gene: TRBJ2-5; CDR3nt: TGTGCCAGCAGTGTTGCCCAGACAGGGCAAGAGACCCAGTACTTC; CDR3aa: CASSVAQTGQETQYF